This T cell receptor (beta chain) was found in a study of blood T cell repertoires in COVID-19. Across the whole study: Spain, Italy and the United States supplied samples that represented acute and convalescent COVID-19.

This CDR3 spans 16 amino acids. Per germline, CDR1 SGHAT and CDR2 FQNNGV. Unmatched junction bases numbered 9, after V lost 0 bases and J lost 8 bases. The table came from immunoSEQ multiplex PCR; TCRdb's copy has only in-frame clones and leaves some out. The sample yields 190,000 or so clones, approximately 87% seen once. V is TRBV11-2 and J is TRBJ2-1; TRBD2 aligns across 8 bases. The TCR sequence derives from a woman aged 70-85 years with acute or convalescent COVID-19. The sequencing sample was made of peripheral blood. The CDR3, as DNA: TGTGCCAGCAGCTTAGAGACGGGGGGGCTTAGGGATGAGCAGTTCTTC. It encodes CASSLETGGLRDEQFF.